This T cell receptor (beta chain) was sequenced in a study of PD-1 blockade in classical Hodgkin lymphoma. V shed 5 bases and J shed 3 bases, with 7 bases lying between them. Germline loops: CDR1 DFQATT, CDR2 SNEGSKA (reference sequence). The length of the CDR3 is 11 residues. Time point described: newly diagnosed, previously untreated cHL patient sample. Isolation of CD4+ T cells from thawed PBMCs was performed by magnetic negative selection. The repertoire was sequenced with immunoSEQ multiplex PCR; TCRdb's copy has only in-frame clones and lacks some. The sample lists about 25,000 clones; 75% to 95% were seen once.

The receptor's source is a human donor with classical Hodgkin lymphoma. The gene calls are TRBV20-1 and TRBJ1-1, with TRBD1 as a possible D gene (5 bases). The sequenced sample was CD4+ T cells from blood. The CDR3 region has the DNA TGCAGTGCTTTGGGGGACACTGAAGCTTTCTTT. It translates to CSALGDTEAFF.